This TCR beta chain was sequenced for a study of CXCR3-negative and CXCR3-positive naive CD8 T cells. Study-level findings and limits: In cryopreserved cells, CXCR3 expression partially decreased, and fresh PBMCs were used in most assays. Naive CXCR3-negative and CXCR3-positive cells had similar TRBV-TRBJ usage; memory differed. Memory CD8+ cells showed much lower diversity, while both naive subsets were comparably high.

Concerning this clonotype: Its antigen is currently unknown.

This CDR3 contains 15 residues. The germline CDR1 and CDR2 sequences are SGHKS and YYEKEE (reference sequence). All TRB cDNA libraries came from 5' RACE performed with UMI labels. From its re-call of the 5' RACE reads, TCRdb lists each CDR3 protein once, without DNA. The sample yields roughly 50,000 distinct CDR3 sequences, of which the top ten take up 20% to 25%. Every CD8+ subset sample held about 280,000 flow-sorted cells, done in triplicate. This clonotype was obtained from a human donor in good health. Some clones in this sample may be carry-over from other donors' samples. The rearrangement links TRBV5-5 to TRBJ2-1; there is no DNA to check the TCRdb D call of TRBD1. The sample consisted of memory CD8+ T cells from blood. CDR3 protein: CASSPPDRDLSEQFF. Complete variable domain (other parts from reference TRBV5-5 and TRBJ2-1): DAGVTQSPTHLIKTRGQQVTLRCSPISGHKSVSWYQQVLGQGPQFIFQYYEKEERGRGNFPDRFSARQFPNYSSELNVNALLLGDSALYLCASSPPDRDLSEQFFGPGTRLTVL.